This T cell receptor beta chain came from a study of blood T cells in healthy people across ages. The CDR3 totals 13 residues. Trimming took off 0 bases at V and 10 bases at J, with 10 bases between the two ends. Germline V lookup: CDR1 LGHNA, CDR2 YNFKEQ. The use of a sample-barcoded 5' primer and a J-beta primer mix characterized a second PCR of about 6 to 11 cycles. TCRdb re-called the 5' RACE reads through MiXCR, storing one row per CDR3 protein. The sample has about 730,000 distinct CDR3 sequences; roughly 43% are singletons. J is TRBJ2-1 and V is TRBV4-2; the D is unclear. Sequencing input: blood. The sequence came from a woman aged 55-69 years in good health. CDR3 sequence (DNA): TGTGCCAGCAGCCAAGATGAGCTCTACGAGCAGTTCTTC. It translates to CASSQDELYEQFF.